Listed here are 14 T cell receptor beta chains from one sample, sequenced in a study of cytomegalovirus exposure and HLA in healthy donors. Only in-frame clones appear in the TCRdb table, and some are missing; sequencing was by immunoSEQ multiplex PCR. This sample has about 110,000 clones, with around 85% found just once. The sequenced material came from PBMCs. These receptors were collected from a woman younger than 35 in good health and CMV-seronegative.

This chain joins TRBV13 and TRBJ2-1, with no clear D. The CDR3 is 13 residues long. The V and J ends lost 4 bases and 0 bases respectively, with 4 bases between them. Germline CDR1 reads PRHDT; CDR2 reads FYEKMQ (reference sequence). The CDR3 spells CASSSSSYNEQFF. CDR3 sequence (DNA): TGTGCCAGCAGCTCCAGCTCCTACAATGAGCAGTTCTTC.

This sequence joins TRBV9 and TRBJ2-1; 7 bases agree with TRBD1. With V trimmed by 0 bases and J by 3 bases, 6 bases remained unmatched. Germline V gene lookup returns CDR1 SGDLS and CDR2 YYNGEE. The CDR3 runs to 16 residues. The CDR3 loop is CASSVGQGFVYNEQFF. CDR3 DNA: TGTGCCAGCAGCGTAGGACAGGGTTTTGTCTACAATGAGCAGTTCTTC.

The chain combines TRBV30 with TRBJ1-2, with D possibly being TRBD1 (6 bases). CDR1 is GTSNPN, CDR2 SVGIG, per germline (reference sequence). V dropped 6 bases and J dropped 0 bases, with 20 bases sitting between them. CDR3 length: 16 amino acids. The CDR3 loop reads CACKPWGGASNYGYTF. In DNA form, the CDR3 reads TGTGCCTGCAAACCATGGGGGGGGGCGTCTAACTATGGCTACACCTTC.

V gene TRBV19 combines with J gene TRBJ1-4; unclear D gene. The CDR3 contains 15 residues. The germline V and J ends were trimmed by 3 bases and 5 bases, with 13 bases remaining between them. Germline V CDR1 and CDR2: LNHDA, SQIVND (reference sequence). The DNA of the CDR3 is TGTGCCAGTAGTATTGGTGATGGGAGGAATGAAAAACTGTTTTTT. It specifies CASSIGDGRNEKLFF.

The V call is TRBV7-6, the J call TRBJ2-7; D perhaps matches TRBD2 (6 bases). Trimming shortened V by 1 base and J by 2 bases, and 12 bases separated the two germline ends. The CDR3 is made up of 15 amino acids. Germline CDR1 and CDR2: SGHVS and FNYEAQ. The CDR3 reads CASSLDGGHPYEQYF. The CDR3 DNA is TGTGCCAGCAGCTTAGACGGGGGTCACCCCTACGAGCAGTACTTC. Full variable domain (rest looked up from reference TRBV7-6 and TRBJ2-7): GAGVSQSPRYKVTKRGQDVALRCDPISGHVSLYWYRQALGQGPEFLTYFNYEAQQDKSGLPNDRFSAERPEGSISTLTIQRTEQRDSAMYRCASSLDGGHPYEQYFGPGTRLTVT.

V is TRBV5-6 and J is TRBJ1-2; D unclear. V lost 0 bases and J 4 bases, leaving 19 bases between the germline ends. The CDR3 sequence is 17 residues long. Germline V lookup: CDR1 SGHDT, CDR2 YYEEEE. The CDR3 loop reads CASSLGAIERPFYGYTF. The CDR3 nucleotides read TGTGCCAGCAGCTTGGGGGCAATCGAGCGGCCCTTCTATGGCTACACCTTC.

The CDR3 sequence is CASSDPIRGIEKLFF. CDR3 sequence (DNA): TGTGCCAGCAGCGATCCCATTAGGGGTATTGAAAAACTGTTTTTT. V is TRBV11-2 and J is TRBJ1-4; a possible D gene is TRBD1 (5 bases). Germline values: CDR1 SGHAT, CDR2 FQNNGV. CDR3 length: 15 residues. V dropped 5 bases and J dropped 7 bases, with 17 bases sitting between them.

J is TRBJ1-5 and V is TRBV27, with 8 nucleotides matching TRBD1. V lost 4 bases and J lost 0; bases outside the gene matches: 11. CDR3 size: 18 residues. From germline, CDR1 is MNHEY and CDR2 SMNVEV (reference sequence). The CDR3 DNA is TGTGCCAGCAGTTCCACCCCGGACAGGGAATATAGCAATCAGCCCCAGCATTTT. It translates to CASSSTPDREYSNQPQHF.

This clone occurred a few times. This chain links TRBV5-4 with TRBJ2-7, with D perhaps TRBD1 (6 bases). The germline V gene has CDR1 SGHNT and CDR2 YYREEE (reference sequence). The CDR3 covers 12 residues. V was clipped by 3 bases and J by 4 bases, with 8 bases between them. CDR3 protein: CASSWGPYEQYF. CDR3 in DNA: TGTGCCAGCAGCTGGGGGCCATACGAGCAGTACTTC. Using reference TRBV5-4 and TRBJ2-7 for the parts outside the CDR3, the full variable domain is ETGVTQSPTHLIKTRGQQVTLRCSSQSGHNTVSWYQQALGQGPQFIFQYYREEENGRGNFPPRFSGLQFPNYSSELNVNALELDDSALYLCASSWGPYEQYFGPGTRLTVT.

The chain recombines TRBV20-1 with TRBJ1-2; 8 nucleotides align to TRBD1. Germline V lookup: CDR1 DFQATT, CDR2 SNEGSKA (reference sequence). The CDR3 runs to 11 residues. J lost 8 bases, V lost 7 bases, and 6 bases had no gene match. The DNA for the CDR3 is TGCAGTGTTCCGGGACAGGTCGGCTACACCTTC. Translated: CSVPGQVGYTF.

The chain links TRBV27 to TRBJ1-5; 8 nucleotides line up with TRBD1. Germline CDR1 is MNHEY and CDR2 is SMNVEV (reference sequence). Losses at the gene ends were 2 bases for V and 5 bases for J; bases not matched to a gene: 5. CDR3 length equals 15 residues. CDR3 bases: TGTGCCAGCAGTTTAGGACAGGGAATTCATCAGCCCCAGCATTTT. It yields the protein CASSLGQGIHQPQHF.

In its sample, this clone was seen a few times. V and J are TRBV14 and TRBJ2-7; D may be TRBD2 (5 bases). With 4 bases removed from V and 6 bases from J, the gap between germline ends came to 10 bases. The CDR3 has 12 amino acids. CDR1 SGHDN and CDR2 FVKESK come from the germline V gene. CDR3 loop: CASSRLSGEQYF. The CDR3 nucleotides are TGTGCCAGCAGCCGTCTGAGCGGCGAGCAGTACTTC.

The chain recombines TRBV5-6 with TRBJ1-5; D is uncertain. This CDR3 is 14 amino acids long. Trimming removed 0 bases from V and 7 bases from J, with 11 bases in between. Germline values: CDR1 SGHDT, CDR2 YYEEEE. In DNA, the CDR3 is TGTGCCAGCAGCTTGGGAAGCGGTGGGCAGCCCCAGCATTTT. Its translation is CASSLGSGGQPQHF. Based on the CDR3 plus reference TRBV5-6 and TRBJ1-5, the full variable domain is DAGVTQSPTHLIKTRGQQVTLRCSPKSGHDTVSWYQQALGQGPQFIFQYYEEEERQRGNFPDRFSGHQFPNYSSELNVNALLLGDSALYLCASSLGSGGQPQHFGDGTRLSIL.

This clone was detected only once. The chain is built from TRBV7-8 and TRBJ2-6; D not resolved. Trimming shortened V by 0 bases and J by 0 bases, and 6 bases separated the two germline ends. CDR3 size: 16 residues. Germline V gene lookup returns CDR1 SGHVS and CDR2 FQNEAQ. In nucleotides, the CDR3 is TGTGCCAGCAGCTTAGCCCACAGCTCTGGGGCCAACGTCCTGACTTTC. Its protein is CASSLAHSSGANVLTF.